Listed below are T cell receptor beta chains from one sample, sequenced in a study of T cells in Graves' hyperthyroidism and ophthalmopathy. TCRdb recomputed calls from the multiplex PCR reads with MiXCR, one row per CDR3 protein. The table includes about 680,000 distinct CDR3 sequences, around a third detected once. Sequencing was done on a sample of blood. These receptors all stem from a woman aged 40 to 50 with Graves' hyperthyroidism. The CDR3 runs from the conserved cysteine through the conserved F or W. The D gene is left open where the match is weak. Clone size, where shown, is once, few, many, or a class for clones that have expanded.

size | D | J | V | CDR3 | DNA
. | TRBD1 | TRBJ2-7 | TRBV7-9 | CASSPGQGVYEQYF | TGTGCCAGCAGTCCGGGACAGGGGGTTTACGAGCAGTACTTC
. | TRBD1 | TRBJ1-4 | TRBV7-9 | CASSETGGFGSNEKLFF | TGTGCCAGCAGCGAGACAGGGGGTTTTGGTTCGAATGAAAAACTGTTTTTT
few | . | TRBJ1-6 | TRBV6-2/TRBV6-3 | CASSYSTGDNSPLHF | TGTGCCAGCAGTTACTCTACCGGGGATAATTCACCCCTCCACTTT
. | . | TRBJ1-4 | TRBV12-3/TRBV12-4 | CASNKGYTNEKLFF | TGTGCCAGTAACAAGGGGTATACTAATGAAAAACTGTTTTTT
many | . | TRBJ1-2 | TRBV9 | CASSDTSDSRSYGYTF | TGTGCCAGCAGCGACACCTCGGACAGTCGGAGCTATGGCTACACCTTC
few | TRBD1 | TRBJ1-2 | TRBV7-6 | CASSPIRGRLYSGYTF | TGTGCCAGCAGCCCGATTAGGGGGCGCCTATATTCTGGCTACACCTTC
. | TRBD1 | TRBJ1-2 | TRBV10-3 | CAIRTGGSYGYTF | TGTGCCATCCGGACAGGGGGCAGCTATGGCTACACCTTC
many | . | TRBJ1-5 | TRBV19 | CASSSSREQPQHF | TGTGCCAGTAGTTCTAGCAGGGAGCAGCCCCAGCATTTT
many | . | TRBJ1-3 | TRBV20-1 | CSAGFSGNTIYF | TGCAGTGCGGGTTTCTCTGGAAACACCATATATTTT
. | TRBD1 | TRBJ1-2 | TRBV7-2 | CAWRGGQGDGYTF | TGTGCCTGGAGGGGCGGACAGGGAGATGGCTACACCTTC
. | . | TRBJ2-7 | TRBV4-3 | CASSQDQGLYEQYF | TGCGCCAGCAGCCAAGACCAGGGGCTCTACGAGCAGTACTTC
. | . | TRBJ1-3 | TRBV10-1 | CASSASGHGNTIYF | TGCGCCAGCAGTGCCTCGGGACACGGAAACACCATATATTTT
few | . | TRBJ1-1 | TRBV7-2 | CASSPFWVTEAFF | TGTGCCAGCAGCCCCTTTTGGGTGACTGAAGCTTTCTTT
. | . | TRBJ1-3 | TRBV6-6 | CASSRTGLSGNTIYF | TGTGCCAGCAGTCGCACAGGGCTCTCTGGAAACACCATATATTTT
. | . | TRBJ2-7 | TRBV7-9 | CASSSNRVPPYERYF | TGTGCCAGCAGCTCAAACAGGGTCCCCCCCTACGAGCGGTACTTC
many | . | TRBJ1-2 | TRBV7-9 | CASSGDSLASGYTF | TGTGCCAGCAGTGGAGACTCCCTGGCTAGCGGCTACACCTTC
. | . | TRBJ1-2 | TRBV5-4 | CASSSPQGDYGYTF | TGTGCCAGCAGCAGCCCTCAGGGCGACTATGGCTACACCTTC
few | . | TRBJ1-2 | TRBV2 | CASSQQGLGNYGYTF | TGTGCCAGCAGTCAACAGGGCCTGGGAAACTATGGCTACACCTTC
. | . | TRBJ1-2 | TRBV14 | CASSQVGDWEGYTF | TGTGCCAGCAGCCAAGTCGGCGATTGGGAGGGCTACACCTTC
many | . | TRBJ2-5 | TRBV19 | CASTHSGARRETQYF | TGTGCCAGTACCCATTCCGGGGCTAGACGGGAGACCCAGTACTTC
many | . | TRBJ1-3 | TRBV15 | CATSRDRGGISGNTIYF | TGTGCCACCAGCAGAGATCGGGGTGGGATCTCTGGAAACACCATATATTTT
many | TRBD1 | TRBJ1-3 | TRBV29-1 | CSVKDRGPGNTIYF | TGCAGCGTTAAAGACAGGGGGCCAGGAAACACCATATATTTT
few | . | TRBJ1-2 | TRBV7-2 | CASSHAGSAHGYTF | TGTGCCAGCAGCCACGCGGGATCCGCCCATGGCTACACCTTC
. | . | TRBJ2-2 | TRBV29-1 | CSVTGTGELFF | TGCAGCGTTACAGGGACCGGGGAGCTGTTTTTT
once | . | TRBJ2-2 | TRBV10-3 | CAISESMTGSCFF | .
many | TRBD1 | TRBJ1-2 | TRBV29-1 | CSVAGTGGTGYTF | TGCAGCGTTGCCGGGACAGGGGGAACTGGCTACACCTTC
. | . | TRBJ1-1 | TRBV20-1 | CSARGPNTEAFF | TGCAGTGCTAGGGGCCCGAACACTGAAGCTTTCTTT
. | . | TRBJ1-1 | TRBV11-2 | CAGSLDQENTEAFF | TGTGCCGGCAGCCTCGATCAAGAGAACACTGAAGCTTTCTTT
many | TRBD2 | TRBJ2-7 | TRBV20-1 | CSAMIAGRYEQYF | TGCAGTGCTATGATAGCGGGCCGCTACGAGCAGTACTTC
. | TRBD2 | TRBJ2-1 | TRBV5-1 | CASSFSSGRTDEQFF | TGCGCCAGCAGCTTCTCTAGCGGGAGGACCGATGAGCAGTTCTTC
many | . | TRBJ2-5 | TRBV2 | CASLAGLNQETQYF | TGTGCCAGCCTTGCTGGACTGAACCAAGAGACCCAGTACTTC
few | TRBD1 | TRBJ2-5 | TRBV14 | CASNRTGVRETQYF | TGTGCCAGCAACCGGACAGGGGTACGGGAGACCCAGTACTTC
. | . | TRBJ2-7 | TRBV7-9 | CASSQGYRDSYEQYF | TGCGCCAGCAGCCAAGGCTACAGGGACTCCTACGAGCAGTACTTC
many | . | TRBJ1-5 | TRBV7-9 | CASSPTETNQPQHF | TGTGCCAGCTCCCCGACAGAGACCAATCAGCCCCAGCATTTT
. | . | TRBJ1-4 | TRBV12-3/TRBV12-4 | CASSYPRGGLNEKLFF | TGTGCCAGCAGTTACCCCCGGGGGGGGCTGAATGAAAAACTGTTTTTT
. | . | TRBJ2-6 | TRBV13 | CASSFGPGANVLTF | TGTGCCAGCAGTTTCGGGCCTGGGGCCAACGTCCTGACTTTC
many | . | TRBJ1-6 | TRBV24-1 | CATPTQDNGTSSYNSPLHF | TGTGCCACCCCAACTCAGGACAATGGAACGAGCTCCTATAATTCACCCCTCCACTTT
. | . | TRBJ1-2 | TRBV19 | CATAPRGFYGYTF | TGTGCCACCGCCCCCCGAGGTTTCTATGGCTACACCTTC
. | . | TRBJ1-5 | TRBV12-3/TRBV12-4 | CASSGQTQGSNQPQHF | TGTGCCAGCAGCGGACAGACTCAAGGAAGCAATCAGCCCCAGCATTTT
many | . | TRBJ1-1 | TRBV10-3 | CAISVGARKTEAFF | TGTGCCATCAGTGTGGGGGCGCGGAAAACTGAAGCTTTCTTT